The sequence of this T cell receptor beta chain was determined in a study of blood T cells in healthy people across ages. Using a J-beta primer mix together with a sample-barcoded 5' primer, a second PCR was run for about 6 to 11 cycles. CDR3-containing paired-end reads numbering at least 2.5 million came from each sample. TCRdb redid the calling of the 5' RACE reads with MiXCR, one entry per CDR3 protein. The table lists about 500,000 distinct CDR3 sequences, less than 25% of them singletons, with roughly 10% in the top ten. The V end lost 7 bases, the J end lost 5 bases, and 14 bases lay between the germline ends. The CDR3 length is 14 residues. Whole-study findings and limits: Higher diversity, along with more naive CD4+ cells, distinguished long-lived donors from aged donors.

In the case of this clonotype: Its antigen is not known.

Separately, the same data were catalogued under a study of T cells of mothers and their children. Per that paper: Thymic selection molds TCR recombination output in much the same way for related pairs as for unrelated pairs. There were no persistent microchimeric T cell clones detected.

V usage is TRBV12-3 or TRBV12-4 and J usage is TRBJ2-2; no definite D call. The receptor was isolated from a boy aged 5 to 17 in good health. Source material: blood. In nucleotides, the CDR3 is TGTGCCAGCACCCCTCTTTACGGGACCGGGGAGCTGTTTTTT. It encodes CASTPLYGTGELFF.